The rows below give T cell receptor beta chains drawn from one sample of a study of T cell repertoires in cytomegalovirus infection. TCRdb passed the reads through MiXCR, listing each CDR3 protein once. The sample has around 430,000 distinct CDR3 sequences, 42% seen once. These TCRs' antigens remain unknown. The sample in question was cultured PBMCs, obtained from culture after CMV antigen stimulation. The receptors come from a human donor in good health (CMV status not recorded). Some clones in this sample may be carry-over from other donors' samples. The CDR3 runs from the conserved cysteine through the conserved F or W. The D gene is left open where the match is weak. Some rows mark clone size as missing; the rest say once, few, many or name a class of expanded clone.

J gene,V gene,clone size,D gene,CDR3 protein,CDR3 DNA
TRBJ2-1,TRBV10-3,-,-,CAISGTGDEQFF,TGTGCCATCAGCGGGACGGGCGATGAGCAGTTCTTC
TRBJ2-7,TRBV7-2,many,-,CASSFFNYEQYF,TGTGCCAGCAGCTTCTTCAACTACGAGCAGTACTTC
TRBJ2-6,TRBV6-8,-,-,CASSYSSSGAGANVLTF,TGTGCCAGCAGTTACTCGAGTTCTGGGGCTGGGGCCAACGTCCTGACTTTC
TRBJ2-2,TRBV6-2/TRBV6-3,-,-,CASSLLAHTGELFF,TGTGCCAGCAGCCTTCTAGCTCACACCGGGGAGCTGTTTTTT
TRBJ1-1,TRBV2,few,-,CASSVLPYTEAFF,TGTGCCAGCAGTGTTTTGCCTTACACTGAAGCTTTCTTT
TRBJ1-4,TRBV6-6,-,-,CASQRGTNEKLFF,TGTGCCAGTCAAAGGGGCACTAATGAAAAACTGTTTTTT
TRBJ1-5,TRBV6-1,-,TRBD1,CASSEYRGGSANQPQHF,TGTGCCAGCAGTGAATACCGAGGGGGCAGCGCAAATCAGCCCCAGCATTTT
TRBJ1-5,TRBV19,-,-,CASSIRWGYSNQPQHF,TGTGCCAGTAGTATCCGATGGGGATATAGCAATCAGCCCCAGCATTTT
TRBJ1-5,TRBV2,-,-,CASSVGRVRALTRAQHF,TGTGCCAGCAGTGTGGGAAGGGTCAGGGCCTTGACCAGAGCCCAGCATTTT
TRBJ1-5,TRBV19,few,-,CASSIGDQPQHF,TGTGCCAGTAGTATAGGAGATCAGCCCCAGCATTTT
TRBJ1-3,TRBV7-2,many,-,CASSLSLGFGSGNTIYF,TGTGCCAGCAGCTTATCGCTGGGGTTCGGCTCTGGAAACACCATATATTTT
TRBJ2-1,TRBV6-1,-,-,CASSDVGGRGASEQFF,TGTGCCAGCAGTGACGTCGGGGGGAGGGGGGCGAGTGAGCAGTTCTTC
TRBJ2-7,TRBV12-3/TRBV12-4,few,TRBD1,CASTRQGSYEQYF,TGTGCCAGCACCCGACAGGGAAGCTACGAGCAGTACTTC
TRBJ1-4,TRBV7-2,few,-,CASSFAGGGEKLFF,TGTGCCAGCAGCTTTGCGGGGGGGGGAGAAAAACTGTTTTTT
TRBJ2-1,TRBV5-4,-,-,CASSPVGRGEYNEQFF,TGTGCCAGCAGCCCGGTCGGGCGTGGGGAGTACAATGAGCAGTTCTTC
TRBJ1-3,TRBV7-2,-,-,CASSSATGSSGNTIYF,TGTGCCAGCAGCTCCGCGACGGGGAGCTCTGGAAACACCATATATTTT
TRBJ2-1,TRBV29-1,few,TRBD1,CSVRQGALNGVNEQFF,TGCAGCGTACGGCAGGGGGCGCTCAATGGGGTGAATGAGCAGTTCTTC
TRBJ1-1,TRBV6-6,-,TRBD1,CASTTQGGSTEAFF,TGTGCCAGCACCACACAGGGGGGAAGCACTGAAGCTTTCTTT
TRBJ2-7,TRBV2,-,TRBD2,CASSGTPGLDPEQYF,TGTGCCAGCAGTGGTACCCCGGGACTAGACCCCGAGCAGTACTTC
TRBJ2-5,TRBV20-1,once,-,CSASTRVQETQYF,TGCAGTGCCAGTACACGGGTACAAGAGACCCAGTACTTC
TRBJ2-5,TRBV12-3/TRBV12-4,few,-,CASTLLGQQETQYF,TGTGCCAGCACCCTCTTGGGCCAACAAGAGACCCAGTACTTC
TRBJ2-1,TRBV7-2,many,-,CASSYRSGSYNEQFF,TGTGCCAGCAGCTACCGAAGCGGCTCCTACAATGAGCAGTTCTTC
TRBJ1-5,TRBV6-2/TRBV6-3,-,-,CASSYSARGIQPQHF,TGTGCCAGCAGTTATAGCGCCAGGGGAATTCAGCCCCAGCATTTT
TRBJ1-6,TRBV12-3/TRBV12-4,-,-,CASSGAGSPLHF,TGTGCCAGCAGTGGCGCGGGCTCACCCCTCCACTTT
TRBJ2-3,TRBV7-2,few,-,CASSDQGGLPTDTQYF,TGTGCCAGCAGCGACCAAGGTGGACTACCTACAGATACGCAGTATTTT
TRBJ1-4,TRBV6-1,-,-,CASRGGWGYNEKLFF,TGTGCCAGCAGGGGCGGTTGGGGCTATAATGAAAAACTGTTTTTT